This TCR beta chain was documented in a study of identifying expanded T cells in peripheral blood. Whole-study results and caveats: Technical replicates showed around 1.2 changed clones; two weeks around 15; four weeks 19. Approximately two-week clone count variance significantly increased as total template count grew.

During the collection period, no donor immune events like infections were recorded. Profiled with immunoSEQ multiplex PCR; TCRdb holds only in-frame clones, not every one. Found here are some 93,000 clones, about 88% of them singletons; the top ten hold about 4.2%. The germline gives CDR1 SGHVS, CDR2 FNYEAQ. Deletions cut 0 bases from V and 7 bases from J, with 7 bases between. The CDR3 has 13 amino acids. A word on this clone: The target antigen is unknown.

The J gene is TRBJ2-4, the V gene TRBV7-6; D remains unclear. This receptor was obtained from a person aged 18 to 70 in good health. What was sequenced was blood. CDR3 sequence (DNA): TGTGCCAGCAGCTTAGCCTCCAGCAACATTCAGTACTTC. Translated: CASSLASSNIQYF.